This T cell receptor (beta chain) was sequenced in a study of blood T cell repertoires in COVID-19. Only in-frame clones appear in the TCRdb table, and some are missing; sequencing was by immunoSEQ multiplex PCR. The sample consists of approximately 410,000 clones, 75% to 90% of them appearing once. The V end was cut by 5 bases, the J end by 5 bases, with 19 bases between. This CDR3 is built from 16 residues. Germline V gene lookup returns CDR1 MDHEN and CDR2 SYDVKM. This TCR was recovered from a woman aged 25-40 years with active or convalescent COVID-19. The sequencing sample was made of peripheral blood. The chain recombines TRBV28 with TRBJ2-1; D is undetermined. The CDR3 spells CASSPFMGRRNNEQFF. The CDR3 region has the DNA TGTGCCAGCAGTCCCTTTATGGGCAGACGAAACAATGAGCAGTTCTTC.